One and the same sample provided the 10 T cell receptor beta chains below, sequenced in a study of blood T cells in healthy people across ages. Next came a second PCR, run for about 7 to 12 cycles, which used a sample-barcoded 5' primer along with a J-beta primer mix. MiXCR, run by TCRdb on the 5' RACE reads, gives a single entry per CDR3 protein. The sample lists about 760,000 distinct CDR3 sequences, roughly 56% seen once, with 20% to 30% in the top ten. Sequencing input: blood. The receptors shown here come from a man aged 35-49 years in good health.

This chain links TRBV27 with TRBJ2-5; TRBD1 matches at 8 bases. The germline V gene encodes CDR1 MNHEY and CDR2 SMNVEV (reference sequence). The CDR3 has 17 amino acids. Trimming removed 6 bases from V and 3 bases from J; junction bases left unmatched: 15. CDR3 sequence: CASSNIPDRALKETQYF. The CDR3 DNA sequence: TGTGCCAGCAGCAACATCCCGGACAGGGCATTGAAAGAGACCCAGTACTTC.

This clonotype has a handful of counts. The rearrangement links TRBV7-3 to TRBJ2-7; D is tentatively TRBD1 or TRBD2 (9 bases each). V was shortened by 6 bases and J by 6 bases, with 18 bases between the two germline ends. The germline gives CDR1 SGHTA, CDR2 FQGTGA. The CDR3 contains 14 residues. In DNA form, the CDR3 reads TGTGCCAGCAGTCTAGCGGGACAGGGATCCGAGCAGTACTTC. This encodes CASSLAGQGSEQYF.

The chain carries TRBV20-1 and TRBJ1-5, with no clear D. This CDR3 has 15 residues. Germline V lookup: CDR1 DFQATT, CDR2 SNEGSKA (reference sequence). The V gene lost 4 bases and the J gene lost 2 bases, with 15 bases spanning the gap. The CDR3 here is CSANSDPSGNQPQHF. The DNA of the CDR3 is TGCAGTGCTAACTCGGACCCTAGCGGCAATCAGCCCCAGCATTTT.

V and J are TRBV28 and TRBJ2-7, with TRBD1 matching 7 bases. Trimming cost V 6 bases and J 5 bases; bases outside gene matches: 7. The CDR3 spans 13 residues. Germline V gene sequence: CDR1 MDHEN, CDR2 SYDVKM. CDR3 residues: CASRGTAPNEQYF. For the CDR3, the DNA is TGTGCCAGCAGAGGGACAGCCCCCAACGAGCAGTACTTC.

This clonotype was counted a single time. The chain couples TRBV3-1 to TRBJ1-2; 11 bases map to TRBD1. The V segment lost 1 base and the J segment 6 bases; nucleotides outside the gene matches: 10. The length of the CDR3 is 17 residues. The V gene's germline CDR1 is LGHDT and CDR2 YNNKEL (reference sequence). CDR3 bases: TGTGCCAGCAGCCAAGTGGCAGGACAGGGGGCGCCGGATGGCTACACCTTC. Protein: CASSQVAGQGAPDGYTF.

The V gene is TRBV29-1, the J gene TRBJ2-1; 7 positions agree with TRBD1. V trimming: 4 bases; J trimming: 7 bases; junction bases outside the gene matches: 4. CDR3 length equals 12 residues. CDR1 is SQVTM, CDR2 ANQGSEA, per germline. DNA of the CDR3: TGCAGCGTTGTCCAACAGGGGAATGAGCAGTTCTTC. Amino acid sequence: CSVVQQGNEQFF.

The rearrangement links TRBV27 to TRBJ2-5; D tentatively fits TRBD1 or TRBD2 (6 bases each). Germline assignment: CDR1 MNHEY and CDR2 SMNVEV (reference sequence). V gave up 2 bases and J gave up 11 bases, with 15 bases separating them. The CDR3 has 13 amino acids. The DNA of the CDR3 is TGTGCCAGCAGTTTAAGGGGGGAAAATGAGCAGTACTTC. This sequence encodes CASSLRGENEQYF.

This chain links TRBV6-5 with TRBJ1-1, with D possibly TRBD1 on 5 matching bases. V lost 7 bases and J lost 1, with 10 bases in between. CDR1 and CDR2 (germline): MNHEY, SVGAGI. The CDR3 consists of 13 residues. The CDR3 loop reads CASTQGGNTEAFF. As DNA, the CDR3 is TGTGCCAGCACTCAGGGCGGGAACACTGAAGCTTTCTTT.

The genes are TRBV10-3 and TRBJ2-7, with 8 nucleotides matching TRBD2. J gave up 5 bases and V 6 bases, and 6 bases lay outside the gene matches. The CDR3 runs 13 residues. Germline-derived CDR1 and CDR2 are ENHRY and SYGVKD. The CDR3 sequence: CAIRGLDVNEQYF. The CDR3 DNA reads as TGTGCCATCAGGGGACTAGACGTCAACGAGCAGTACTTC.

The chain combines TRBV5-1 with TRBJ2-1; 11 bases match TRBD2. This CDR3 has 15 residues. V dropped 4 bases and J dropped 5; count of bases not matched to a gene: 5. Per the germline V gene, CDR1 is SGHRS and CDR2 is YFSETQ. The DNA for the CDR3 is TGCGCCAGCAGCGAGGGGACTAGCGGAAACAATGAGCAGTTCTTC. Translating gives CASSEGTSGNNEQFF.